The 20 T cell receptor beta chains given below trace back to one sample, sequenced in a study of early T cells in non-severe SARS-CoV-2 infection. TCRdb reprocessed the 5' RACE reads via MiXCR and lists one record per CDR3 protein. The table lists 40,000 to 55,000 distinct CDR3 sequences, more than 9% of them singletons. What was sequenced was whole blood. The receptors shown here come from an adult who was a healthcare worker with PCR-confirmed SARS-CoV-2 infection or an uninfected control (not recorded which).

In this sample, this clonotype turned up many times. The V and J genes are TRBV5-1 and TRBJ2-7; 10 nucleotides line up with TRBD2. Germline CDR1 SGHRS, CDR2 YFSETQ. Trimming at V came to 0 bases and at J to 5 bases, leaving 5 bases not matched to a gene. The CDR3 is made up of 15 amino acids. The CDR3 reads CASSLGSGGADEQYF. CDR3 sequence (DNA): TGCGCCAGCAGCTTGGGGAGCGGGGGGGCCGACGAGCAGTACTTC.

At least ten counts were recorded for this clonotype. The chain is built from TRBV6-5 and TRBJ2-2; 7 bases map to TRBD2. Germline V gene data show CDR1 as MNHEY and CDR2 as SVGAGI. CDR3 length equals 14 residues. V shed 10 bases, J shed 0 bases, and the junction held 5 bases outside the gene matches. The CDR3 region has the DNA TGTGCCATCTCTAGCGGTGCGAACACCGGGGAGCTGTTTTTT. As protein: CAISSGANTGELFF.

This clonotype came up many times. The rearrangement links TRBV29-1 to TRBJ1-1; D not resolved. The CDR3 extends over 14 amino acids. Germline V gene sequence: CDR1 SQVTM, CDR2 ANQGSEA. V was cut by 1 base and J by 6 bases, with 15 bases left in between. The CDR3 DNA follows: TGCAGCGTTGAAGCGCAGGAACAGTCCCCTGAAGCTTTCTTT. It is translated as CSVEAQEQSPEAFF. The full variable domain, its missing parts supplied by reference TRBV29-1 and TRBJ1-1, is SAVISQKPSRDICQRGTSLTIQCQVDSQVTMMFWYRQQPGQSLTLIATANQGSEATYESGFVIDKFPISRPNLTFSTLTVSNMSPEDSSIYLCSVEAQEQSPEAFFGQGTRLTVV.

The CDR3 region is CSAGTGAYEQYF. The CDR3 region has the DNA TGCAGCGCCGGGACAGGGGCCTACGAGCAGTACTTC. The chain recombines TRBV29-1 with TRBJ2-7; TRBD1 agrees at 10 bases. Germline V gene lookup returns CDR1 SQVTM and CDR2 ANQGSEA. V trimming: 7 bases; J trimming: 2 bases; junction bases outside the gene matches: 2. The CDR3 has 12 amino acids.

This clonotype appeared many times. The chain has TRBV4-1 and TRBJ2-1, with 8 bases lining up with TRBD2. V lost 0 bases and J lost 8; bases outside the gene matches: 12. Germline CDR1 MGHRA, CDR2 YSYEKL. The CDR3 totals 17 residues. The CDR3 sequence is CASSQEWVGTSTYEQFF. CDR3 bases: TGCGCCAGCAGCCAAGAATGGGTGGGGACTAGTACCTATGAGCAGTTCTTC.

This clonotype showed up just a few times. The chain recombines TRBV4-3 with TRBJ1-1; D not resolved. The CDR3 sequence is 13 residues long. V was shortened by 1 base and J by 1 base, with 4 bases between the two germline ends. Germline values: CDR1 LGHNA, CDR2 YSLEER. CDR3 protein: CASSQGQNTEAFF. CDR3 DNA: TGCGCCAGCAGCCAAGGTCAGAACACTGAAGCTTTCTTT.

This clonotype was found a few times. The chain recombines TRBV7-9 with TRBJ1-4; D is ambiguous. This CDR3 region has 15 residues. With 1 base removed from V and 5 bases from J, the gap between germline ends came to 11 bases. Germline values: CDR1 SEHNR, CDR2 FQNEAQ (reference sequence). The CDR3 region is CASSLVMGFNEKLFF. DNA of the CDR3: TGTGCCAGCAGCTTAGTGATGGGATTCAATGAAAAACTGTTTTTT.

This clonotype has just a few counts. The V call is TRBV20-1, the J call TRBJ1-1; no clear D. Germline CDR1 and CDR2: DFQATT and SNEGSKA (reference sequence). The CDR3 covers 12 residues. Trimming removed 3 bases from V and 4 bases from J, with 9 bases in between. CDR3 nucleotides: TGCAGTGCTAGTCCATTAGGCACTGAAGCTTTCTTT. This gives the protein CSASPLGTEAFF.

This clonotype was observed a few times. The chain has TRBV7-8 and TRBJ1-4; possible D gene TRBD1, 6 bases. The CDR3 covers 17 residues. The V end was cut by 3 bases, the J end by 0 bases, with 14 bases between. Looked up from germline, CDR1 is SGHVS and CDR2 is FQNEAQ. CDR3 DNA: TGTGCCAGCAGCTTGAAACTTACAGGGACAACTAATGAAAAACTGTTTTTT. Translation gives CASSLKLTGTTNEKLFF.

V is TRBV6-5 and J is TRBJ2-4; TRBD1 agrees at 7 bases. The CDR3 is made up of 12 amino acids. The germline CDR1 and CDR2 sequences are MNHEY and SVGAGI. V shed 6 bases and J 7 bases; nucleotides not matched to a gene: 3. The CDR3 spells CASRGQINIQYF. The CDR3 DNA is TGTGCCAGCAGGGGACAGATCAACATTCAGTACTTC.

This clonotype was counted many times. V gene TRBV5-1 combines with J gene TRBJ2-2; no firm D call. The germline CDR1 and CDR2 sequences are SGHRS and YFSETQ. Trimming cost V 0 bases and J 3 bases, with 9 bases left between them. The CDR3 loop spans 15 amino acids. Written as DNA, the CDR3 is TGCGCCAGCAGCTTGGAGGGTCGGGACACCGGGGAGCTGTTTTTT. The encoded protein is CASSLEGRDTGELFF.

The rearrangement joins TRBV3-1 to TRBJ1-1; D is perhaps TRBD1 (6 bases). Trimming cost V 10 bases and J 4 bases, with 16 bases left between them. The CDR3 runs to 13 residues. Germline CDR1 LGHDT, CDR2 YNNKEL (reference sequence). The CDR3 DNA is TGTGCCACCACCAGGGGTGGGAGCACTGAAGCTTTCTTT. Protein product: CATTRGGSTEAFF.

Ten or more counts support this clonotype. The CDR3 protein is CASSQDLGDSYSPLHF. The CDR3 nucleotides are TGCGCCAGCAGCCAAGATCTGGGGGACAGCTATTCACCCCTCCACTTT. V gene TRBV4-1 combines with J gene TRBJ1-6; 7 positions match TRBD1. The CDR3 is 16 amino acids. From germline, CDR1 is MGHRA and CDR2 YSYEKL. The V and J ends lost 0 bases and 8 bases, in that order; junction bases with no gene match: 7.

The chain recombines TRBV5-4 with TRBJ2-7, with D possibly TRBD1 on 5 matching bases. The V end lost 9 bases, the J end lost 0 bases, and 13 bases lay between the germline ends. The germline V gene encodes CDR1 SGHNT and CDR2 YYREEE (reference sequence). The CDR3 has 13 amino acids. The CDR3 DNA reads TGTGCCACTCAACTGGACAACTCCTACGAGCAGTACTTC. Translating gives CATQLDNSYEQYF.

This clonotype has more than one count but fewer than ten. This chain joins TRBV28 and TRBJ2-7; either TRBD1 or TRBD2 may supply D (5 bases each). The CDR3 extends over 14 amino acids. Germline CDR1 reads MDHEN; CDR2 reads SYDVKM. The V gene lost 3 bases and the J gene lost 6 bases, with 15 bases spanning the gap. CDR3 coding DNA: TGTGCCAGCAGTTTTTTCTCCGGGGCTGGCGAGCAGTACTTC. The encoded protein is CASSFFSGAGEQYF.

This clonotype was seen at least ten times. V and J are TRBV2 and TRBJ2-3; the match to TRBD1 covers 8 bases. The V gene end was trimmed by 6 bases and the J gene end by 6 bases; junction bases not matched to a gene: 2. CDR3 length: 12 amino acids. Germline values: CDR1 SNHLY, CDR2 FYNNEI. The CDR3, as DNA: TGTGCCAGCAGGACAGGGGCTGATACGCAGTATTTT. The encoded protein is CASRTGADTQYF.

The genes are TRBV20-1 and TRBJ2-1, with TRBD2 matching over 10 bases. With V trimmed by 0 bases and J by 1 base, 9 bases remained unmatched. Germline V gene sequence: CDR1 DFQATT, CDR2 SNEGSKA (reference sequence). The CDR3 loop spans 18 amino acids. CDR3 amino acids: CSARDPGASGSSYNEQFF. The CDR3 DNA reads as TGCAGTGCTAGAGATCCGGGGGCTAGCGGGAGTTCCTACAATGAGCAGTTCTTC.

This clonotype was recorded at least ten times. V and J are TRBV7-6 and TRBJ2-1; 9 bases are a match to TRBD1. This CDR3 comprises 14 residues. In germline, CDR1 is SGHVS, CDR2 FNYEAQ. The V and J ends lost 6 bases and 8 bases, in that order; junction bases with no gene match: 8. The CDR3 sequence: CASRSGQGLDEQFF. CDR3 nucleotide sequence: TGTGCCAGCAGAAGCGGACAGGGGTTAGATGAGCAGTTCTTC.

This clonotype was counted ten times or more. The V gene is TRBV7-3, the J gene TRBJ2-2, with D perhaps matching TRBD1 (6 bases). The V gene's germline CDR1 is SGHTA and CDR2 FQGTGA. CDR3 size: 20 residues. Trimming removed 5 bases from V and 6 bases from J, with 31 bases in between. The CDR3 DNA is TGTGCCAGCAGCCCCGACAGAATGACAGGCTACGACGATTTGTCCGGGGAGCTGTTTTTT. This codes for CASSPDRMTGYDDLSGELFF.

The chain recombines TRBV4-2 with TRBJ2-3; 14 bases are a match to TRBD2. V was pared by 4 bases and J by 8 bases, with 5 bases of the junction left unmatched. Germline V gives CDR1 LGHNA, CDR2 YNFKEQ. The CDR3 totals 15 residues. CDR3 sequence reads: CASSPGTSGGGTQYF. The CDR3 bases are TGTGCCAGCAGCCCCGGGACTAGCGGGGGAGGTACGCAGTATTTT.